Below, 9 T cell receptor beta chains from the same sample are listed, as sequenced in a study of T cells in Graves' hyperthyroidism and ophthalmopathy. Amplified TCR beta CDR3 regions derived from RNA transcripts. The HTBI primer set served for first-round RT-PCR of the TCR CDR3. Via MiXCR, TCRdb re-called the multiplex PCR reads, giving one row per CDR3 protein. The table lists about half a million distinct CDR3 sequences, 15% to 20% of them singletons. Material: blood. The source is a man aged 35 to 55 with Graves' ophthalmopathy.

This clonotype was seen only a few times. This sequence joins TRBV6-7 and TRBJ2-1; possibly TRBD1 for D (7 bases). Being an ORF, TRBV6-7 has a function that is uncertain. V dropped 4 bases and J dropped 7 bases, with 17 bases sitting between them. The CDR3 loop spans 15 amino acids. CDR3 amino acids: CASSSGVGGSNEQFF. The CDR3 DNA is TGTGCCAGCAGTTCGGGGGTAGGGGGCTCGAATGAGCAGTTCTTC.

This clonotype was recorded at least ten times. The chain employs TRBV18 and TRBJ1-5; D is unresolved. Trimming removed 5 bases from V and 6 bases from J, with 11 bases in between. The CDR3 is 13 amino acids. Germline loops: CDR1 KGHSH, CDR2 LQKENI. The CDR3 nucleotides are TGTGCCAGCTCATCAGAGGGTACTCAGCCCCAGCATTTT. Encoded protein: CASSSEGTQPQHF. Based on the CDR3 plus reference TRBV18 and TRBJ1-5, the full variable domain is NAGVMQNPRHLVRRRGQEARLRCSPMKGHSHVYWYRQLPEEGLKFMVYLQKENIIDESGMPKERFSAEFPKEGPSILRIQQVVRGDSAAYFCASSSEGTQPQHFGDGTRLSIL.

This sequence joins TRBV20-1 and TRBJ1-1; TRBD1 matches 7 bases. The germline CDR1 and CDR2 sequences are DFQATT and SNEGSKA (reference sequence). The J segment lost 5 bases and the V segment lost 0 bases, leaving 6 bases of the junction unmatched. The CDR3 contains 14 residues. CDR3 DNA: TGCAGTGCTAGAGATGCGACAGGGAGGACTGAAGCTTTCTTT. Translation: CSARDATGRTEAFF.

At least ten counts were recorded for this clonotype. This chain joins TRBV30 and TRBJ2-3, with D tentatively TRBD1 or TRBD2 (6 bases each). Germline V gives CDR1 GTSNPN, CDR2 SVGIG (reference sequence). The V end was cut by 5 bases, the J end by 1 base, with 10 bases between. CDR3 length equals 13 residues. The CDR3 is CAWGRGGTDTQYF. The CDR3 DNA sequence: TGTGCCTGGGGAAGGGGGGGCACAGATACGCAGTATTTT.

This chain links TRBV6-1 with TRBJ2-7; D is unresolved. V lost 4 bases to trimming and J lost 6 bases, with 10 bases between them. Germline CDR1 MNHNS, CDR2 SASEGT. The CDR3 is 12 residues long. This CDR3 reads CASSASTLEQYF. The DNA of the CDR3 is TGTGCCAGCAGTGCCAGTACTCTCGAGCAGTACTTC.

V is TRBV24-1 and J is TRBJ2-5, with 10 bases that match TRBD1. V was pared by 4 bases and J by 5 bases, with 6 bases of the junction left unmatched. The germline V gene has CDR1 KGHDR and CDR2 SFDVKD. The CDR3 has 15 amino acids. The CDR3 loop reads CATSELTGGYETQYF. The CDR3 DNA follows: TGTGCCACCAGTGAACTGACAGGGGGCTATGAGACCCAGTACTTC.

Comment on this clonotype: A much larger clone lies one base from this, so it may be a read error. The chain uses TRBV7-3 and TRBJ2-2; a weak D match, TRBD2 (5 bases). This CDR3 has 14 residues. In germline, CDR1 is SGHTA, CDR2 FQGTGA. Deletions cut 3 bases from V and 4 bases from J, with 9 bases between. The CDR3 DNA reads TGTGCCAGCAGCTTGACTATTAGCACCGGGGAGCTGTTTTTT. Translation gives CASSLTISTGELFF.

This clonotype was observed a handful of times. The chain is built from TRBV28 and TRBJ2-2; D may be TRBD2 (5 bases). Trimming stripped 4 bases from V and 6 bases from J, with 15 bases between. CDR1 and CDR2 from the germline V gene are MDHEN and SYDVKM. This CDR3 comprises 15 residues. The CDR3, as DNA: TGTGCCAGCAGTTCGGACGGGGTGGTCCCCGGGGAGCTGTTTTTT. Translating it yields CASSSDGVVPGELFF.

The rearrangement uses TRBV11-2 and TRBJ2-4, with D possibly being TRBD2 (6 bases). V shed 5 bases and J shed 8 bases, with 13 bases lying between them. Germline assignment: CDR1 SGHAT and CDR2 FQNNGV. The CDR3 has 13 amino acids. CDR3: CASSPVGGDIQYF. Written as DNA, the CDR3 is TGTGCCAGCAGCCCTGTGGGGGGTGACATTCAGTACTTC.